This entry lists 2 T cell receptor beta chains sequenced from one sample in a study of CD8 T cells in ankylosing spondylitis. MiXCR was run by TCRdb on the 5' RACE reads, yielding one entry per CDR3 protein. The table shows 200,000 to 300,000 distinct CDR3 sequences, with around 7.8% occurring only once. Sequencing was carried out using blood, either unsorted or a sorted T cell fraction (not recorded which). Source of these receptors: a male donor with ankylosing spondylitis or in good health (not recorded which).

Details on this clonotype: A single base separates this from a much larger clone, so it may be a read error. V is TRBV20-1 and J is TRBJ2-7; D perhaps matches TRBD2 (6 bases). V lost 1 base, J lost 6 bases, and 13 bases lay in between. The V gene's germline CDR1 is DFQATT and CDR2 SNEGSKA (reference sequence). The CDR3 spans 13 residues. CDR3 sequence reads: CSARGEAPCEQYF. The CDR3 DNA reads as TGCAGTGCTAGAGGGGAGGCTCCCTGCGAGCAGTACTTC.

This sequence joins TRBV4-1 and TRBJ2-7, with TRBD2 identical over 8 bases. V lost 4 bases to trimming and J lost 1 base; unmatched junction nucleotides: 15. This CDR3 is built from 18 residues. Germline CDR1 is MGHRA and CDR2 is YSYEKL. The CDR3 is CASSRRPRETSASYEQYF. The CDR3 region has the DNA TGCGCCAGCAGCCGACGACCCCGGGAGACTAGCGCTTCCTACGAGCAGTACTTC.